The entry below gives a single T cell receptor beta chain sequence along with its context. The V segment lost 7 bases and the J segment 2 bases; nucleotides outside the gene matches: 6. This CDR3 has 13 residues. Germline lookup yields CDR1 SQVTM and CDR2 ANQGSEA. This sample is part of a study of blood T cell repertoires in COVID-19. The protocol was immunoSEQ multiplex PCR, while the TCRdb copy is restricted to in-frame clones and leaves out a portion. This table has some 300,000 clones, around 90% appearing once. The source is a young woman with acute COVID-19. The sample comprised PBMCs or T cells enriched from blood (not recorded which). The rearrangement joins TRBV29-1 to TRBJ1-2, with TRBD1 matching 8 bases. The CDR3 sequence: CSAGRQGNYGYTF. CDR3 bases: TGCAGCGCTGGTCGACAGGGGAACTATGGCTACACCTTC.